This passage covers 2 T cell receptor beta chains from one sample sequenced in a study of blood T cell repertoires in COVID-19. Method: immunoSEQ multiplex PCR; TCRdb's copy keeps in-frame clones and lacks some. This table has a few hundred thousand clones, over 75% appearing once. The specimen was PBMCs or T cells enriched from blood (not recorded which). Receptor source: a man aged 25-45 years who had recovered from COVID-19.

This sequence joins TRBV28 and TRBJ2-5; D unclear. In germline, CDR1 is MDHEN, CDR2 SYDVKM. The CDR3 loop spans 15 amino acids. V dropped 1 base and J dropped 0 bases, with 9 bases sitting between them. For the CDR3, the DNA is TGTGCCAGCAGTTTATACAAGTCGTACCAAGAGACCCAGTACTTC. Amino acids: CASSLYKSYQETQYF.

This chain joins TRBV10-3 and TRBJ2-3; 9 nucleotides align to TRBD2. V gave up 6 bases and J gave up 4 bases; unmatched junction bases: 8. Germline lookup yields CDR1 ENHRY and CDR2 SYGVKD. The CDR3 consists of 15 residues. This CDR3 is CAIRDSGGGSDTQYF. The CDR3 region has the DNA TGTGCCATCAGGGATAGCGGGGGAGGTTCAGATACGCAGTATTTT.